The next 17 T cell receptor beta chains were all read from a single sample in a study of CD8+ T cells in alopecia areata (dated by TCRdb to the late 2010s). Libraries were built with the immunoSEQ multiplex PCR assay. RNA was extracted from all samples and reverse transcribed into cDNA as template for TCR sequencing. Drawn from immuneACCESS, this table holds only the in-frame rearrangements with V and J called that TCRdb kept. Clones are partly lost; checked studies trace under half to an unresolved V gene and leave the rest unexplained. Counted in this sample were about 180,000 clones; 53% of them appeared once. 10% to 11% of the sample is in the top ten clones. What this sample's time point label stands for: less than 30 weeks on oral tofacitinib. Sample treatment or condition, as interpreted from the label and publication: oral pan-JAK inhibitor, 5-10 mg twice daily. The specimen was CD8+ T cells sorted from blood, collected at week 24, from a patient treated with tofacitinib. The receptors stem from a human donor with alopecia areata.

A few counts support this clone. The V and J genes are TRBV19 and TRBJ2-1; D ambiguous. This CDR3 contains 14 residues. Germline V gene data show CDR1 as LNHDA and CDR2 as SQIVND (reference sequence). V dropped 3 bases and J dropped 3 bases, with 9 bases sitting between them. Written as DNA, the CDR3 is TGTGCCAGTAGTATGTCTCTGAGCTACAATGAGCAGTTCTTC. It specifies CASSMSLSYNEQFF.

The rearrangement uses TRBV29-1 and TRBJ2-1; D possibly corresponds to TRBD2 (5 bases). CDR1 and CDR2 (germline): SQVTM, ANQGSEA. CDR3 size: 15 residues. CDR3 residues: CSDKAPGIIVNEQFF. Here the CDR3 DNA reads TGCAGTGACAAGGCGCCGGGAATAATAGTCAATGAGCAGTTCTTC.

This clone was counted a few times. The genes are TRBV4-1 and TRBJ2-1; TRBD1 might be the D (5 bases). This CDR3 has 15 amino acids. Trimming removed 0 bases at V and 2 bases at J, with 8 bases between. Germline assignment: CDR1 MGHRA and CDR2 YSYEKL. This CDR3 reads CASSQEQETYNEQFF. The CDR3 DNA sequence: TGCGCCAGCAGCCAAGAACAGGAGACCTACAATGAGCAGTTCTTC.

J is TRBJ1-2 and V is TRBV29-1; a weak D match, TRBD1 (5 bases). Trimming took 7 bases from V and 6 from J, leaving 18 bases between them. The length of the CDR3 is 13 residues. Germline CDR1 is SQVTM and CDR2 is ANQGSEA. The CDR3 region is CSAAGGDGDGYTF. CDR3 DNA: TGCAGCGCTGCAGGAGGGGATGGGGATGGCTACACCTTC.

V gene TRBV6-6 combines with J gene TRBJ1-4, with unresolved D. Trimming stripped 6 bases from V and 9 bases from J, with 14 bases between. Per germline, CDR1 MNHNY and CDR2 SVGAGI (reference sequence). The CDR3 spans 13 residues. This CDR3 reads CASRTRRVKKLFF. DNA for the CDR3: TGTGCCAGCAGAACCAGACGTGTCAAAAAACTGTTTTTT.

This clone was seen a few times. For the CDR3, the DNA is TGTGCCAGCAGCCTCGGGACAGGGGGTCTCAATGAGCAGTTCTTC. Amino acid sequence: CASSLGTGGLNEQFF. The chain couples TRBV27 to TRBJ2-1, with TRBD1 identical over 11 bases. Germline lookup yields CDR1 MNHEY and CDR2 SMNVEV (reference sequence). Germline trimming cut 6 bases from V and 6 bases from J; bases unmatched to any gene: 7. This CDR3 spans 15 amino acids.

The V and J genes are TRBV11-1 and TRBJ2-1; 9 nucleotides line up with TRBD2. The length of the CDR3 is 15 residues. The germline V gene encodes CDR1 SGHAT and CDR2 FQDESV (reference sequence). Trimming at V came to 6 bases and at J to 6 bases, leaving 9 bases not matched to a gene. The CDR3, as DNA: TGTGCCAGCAGGCTTAGCGGGGGCCCCCCCAATGAGCAGTTCTTC. As protein: CASRLSGGPPNEQFF.

This clone was recorded once. The rearrangement joins TRBV29-1 to TRBJ2-5; D call uncertain. Gene TRBJ2-7 matches the end of the DNA better, so the J call may be wrong. The CDR3 totals 14 residues. From germline, CDR1 is SQVTM and CDR2 ANQGSEA. The CDR3, as DNA: TGCAGCGTTGAAGAAGAACAGTCGCGCTACGAGCAGTACTTC. This translates into CSVEEEQSRYEQYF.

This clone was detected a few times. The chain recombines TRBV6-6 with TRBJ1-2; 10 positions match TRBD1. V shed 2 bases and J 6 bases; nucleotides not matched to a gene: 3. The germline V gene has CDR1 MNHNY and CDR2 SVGAGI (reference sequence). The CDR3 contains 14 residues. CDR3 in DNA: TGTGCCAGCAGTTACGACGGACAGGGGGATGGCTACACCTTC. It codes for CASSYDGQGDGYTF.

The rearrangement joins TRBV29-1 to TRBJ1-4, with no clear D. The germline V gene encodes CDR1 SQVTM and CDR2 ANQGSEA. This CDR3 comprises 11 residues. V shed 7 bases and J shed 0 bases, with 3 bases lying between them. Here the CDR3 DNA reads TGCAGCGCAGCAACTAATGAAAAACTGTTTTTT. Protein: CSAATNEKLFF.

The chain uses TRBV5-1 and TRBJ2-1; 7 nucleotides line up with TRBD2. The V gene's germline CDR1 is SGHRS and CDR2 YFSETQ. V lost 2 bases, J lost 8 bases, and 4 bases stayed unmatched. The CDR3 loop spans 13 amino acids. The CDR3 loop reads CASSLLRGDEQFF. Here the CDR3 DNA reads TGCGCCAGCAGCTTACTTCGGGGGGATGAGCAGTTCTTC.

This clone was seen only a few times. The rearrangement links TRBV29-1 to TRBJ2-1, with TRBD2 identical over 8 bases. CDR1 is SQVTM, CDR2 ANQGSEA, per germline. V was clipped by 0 bases and J by 7 bases; unmatched bases: 11. CDR3 length: 16 residues. CDR3 protein: CSVEDQGGGRKNEQFF. The DNA for the CDR3 is TGCAGCGTTGAAGATCAGGGCGGGGGGAGAAAGAATGAGCAGTTCTTC.

The chain couples TRBV13 to TRBJ1-1; D is unresolved. CDR1 and CDR2 (germline): PRHDT, FYEKMQ (reference sequence). This CDR3 has 15 residues. The V end lost 5 bases, the J end lost 2 bases, and 15 bases lay between the germline ends. The CDR3 sequence is CASSQGDYTNTEAFF. DNA of the CDR3: TGTGCCAGCAGCCAAGGTGACTACACCAACACTGAAGCTTTCTTT.

This clone was counted a few times. The CDR3 nucleotides are TGTGCCAGCAGCACCGCGGGGGGCTCTGGGGCCAACGTCCTGACTTTC. Amino acid sequence: CASSTAGGSGANVLTF. The chain is built from TRBV5-5 and TRBJ2-6, with TRBD2 identical over 8 bases. The trim removed 4 bases at V and 0 bases at J, leaving 3 bases unmatched. This CDR3 contains 16 residues. The germline gives CDR1 SGHKS, CDR2 YYEKEE (reference sequence).

The chain has TRBV29-1 and TRBJ2-7; 10 bases are a match to TRBD1. Germline CDR1 and CDR2: SQVTM and ANQGSEA. This CDR3 comprises 13 residues. V lost 7 bases to trimming and J lost 4 bases; unmatched junction nucleotides: 7. Written as DNA, the CDR3 is TGCAGCGCCTCGGACAGGGGGTTTTACGAGCAGTACTTC. It encodes CSASDRGFYEQYF.

V and J are TRBV9 and TRBJ1-2, with D hard to call. Looked up from germline, CDR1 is SGDLS and CDR2 is YYNGEE. The CDR3 spans 12 residues. V lost 1 base, J lost 8 bases, and 9 bases lay in between. CDR3 sequence reads: CASSVFPGGYTF. As DNA, the CDR3 is TGTGCCAGCAGCGTATTCCCTGGGGGCTACACCTTC.

The genes are TRBV7-2 and TRBJ2-3; TRBD2 is a possible D gene (5 bases). This CDR3 contains 16 residues. Trimming removed 5 bases from V and 2 bases from J, with 17 bases in between. Looked up from germline, CDR1 is SGHTA and CDR2 is FQGNSA. The chain's CDR3 is CASSPEVQRSTDTQYF. The CDR3 DNA reads TGTGCCAGCAGCCCAGAGGTCCAGCGGTCCACAGATACGCAGTATTTT.